This T cell receptor beta chain is drawn from a study of blood T cell repertoires in COVID-19 (TCRdb year 2020). Turning to the overall study: The collaborator samples originated in the United States, Italy and Spain and spanned the acute and convalescent phases of COVID-19. The material from the prospective study consisted of cDNA or gDNA derived from T cells, B-cell-depleted T cells, or PBMCs. Subjects who had been exposed to COVID-19, were actively infected with it, or had recovered from it provided the deeply sampled blood TCRbeta repertoires that made up the dataset. The repertoires were made available in a free public database intended to serve as a resource for research on the immune response to SARS-CoV-2. Samples were obtained from the ongoing ImmuneRACE study (first 160 participants) and from over 1,000 subjects provided by 6 global collaborators. Nearly every sample came with metadata listing a de-identified subject ID, COVID-19 status, age in years and sex. Where available, HLA class I and class II types were taken from metadata supplied by the sample provider and were not determined by assay-based typing. Points the paper makes about the study in general: The amount of clinical and demographic metadata varied by source and participant and was provided uncurated.

Via the germline V gene (reference sequence), CDR1 is DFQATT and CDR2 SNEGSKA. The CDR3 holds 14 amino acids from the cysteine to the phenylalanine. CDR3 DNA is the only sequence kept; it has 42 bases, read in frame from the first base. V and J lose 3 bases and 0 bases, and a span of 11 bases separates them. In Seattle, one collaborating source enrolled patients while the infection was active and tracked those patients longitudinally over the course of disease. Collaborating institutions collected whole blood in K2EDTA tubes following their own protocols. Collaborator samples were shipped for TCRbeta analysis as frozen whole blood, isolated PBMCs, or DNA extracted from either sample type. On this clone: Its antigen specificity is not known. The record has no base qualities; no much larger clone is one base away.

TCRbeta CDR3 regions were amplified from genomic DNA using the immunoSEQ Assay, a bias-controlled multiplex PCR. As for the authors' bioinformatics: Nucleated cell counts per sample were estimated from amplification of reference gene primers within the assay. To quantify the absolute abundance of each unique TCRbeta CDR3 rearrangement, sequence reads were collapsed and filtered. Productive Simpson clonality was computed per sample as the square root of Simpson's diversity index over productive rearrangements. TCRdb holds this immuneACCESS table with in-frame rearrangements only. Some clones are missing; in checked studies, unresolved V genes explain under half, and the rest has no known cause. V and J calls and clone size are given by that table; D and trimming were obtained from the DNA. The sample contains about 420,000 clones, 70% to 90% of them found a single time. Jointly, the top ten make up 0.7% to 0.85% of the sample.

The sample taken for sequencing was peripheral blood. The chain employs TRBV20-1 and TRBJ1-1; the D gene is perhaps TRBD1, on 5 matching bases. The TCR sequence derives from a man aged 18-30 years with COVID-19, enrolled during active disease. The encoded CDR3 is CSASRRGMNTEAFF. The sequence in DNA is TGCAGTGCTAGTCGAAGGGGTATGAACACTGAAGCTTTCTTT.